The T cell receptor (beta chain) described here comes from a study of human T cells and chemical hapten exposure. Study-wide results and limits: TCRs exceeding a frequency of 1 in 1000 stayed unchanged under DPC sensitization.

Each CDR3 protein gets one entry after TCRdb re-called the RACE reads with MiXCR. The table has around 200,000 distinct CDR3 sequences, about 31% seen once. Between the trimmed V and J ends, which lost 3 bases and 0 bases, there was a span of 12 bases. This CDR3 is 15 amino acids long. Germline loops: CDR1 DFQATT, CDR2 SNEGSKA (reference sequence). Described time point: pre-sensitization, week 0. Noted treatment: therapeutic diphenylcyclopropenone sensitization with weekly scalp DPC. The study enrolled 18 to 70-year-old alopecia patients suitable for DPC. Only a few counts were recorded for this clonotype. Its antigen is not identified.

The TCR originated in a woman aged 25 to 39 with alopecia areata. Some clones in this sample may be carry-over from other donors' samples. Specimen: whole blood, collected in connection with sensitization to the hapten diphenylcyclopropenone (DPC). The chain carries TRBV20-1 and TRBJ1-5; no clear D. The CDR3 here is CSASFSRSSNQPQHF. The CDR3 region has the DNA TGCAGTGCTAGTTTTTCTCGTTCTAGCAATCAGCCCCAGCATTTT.